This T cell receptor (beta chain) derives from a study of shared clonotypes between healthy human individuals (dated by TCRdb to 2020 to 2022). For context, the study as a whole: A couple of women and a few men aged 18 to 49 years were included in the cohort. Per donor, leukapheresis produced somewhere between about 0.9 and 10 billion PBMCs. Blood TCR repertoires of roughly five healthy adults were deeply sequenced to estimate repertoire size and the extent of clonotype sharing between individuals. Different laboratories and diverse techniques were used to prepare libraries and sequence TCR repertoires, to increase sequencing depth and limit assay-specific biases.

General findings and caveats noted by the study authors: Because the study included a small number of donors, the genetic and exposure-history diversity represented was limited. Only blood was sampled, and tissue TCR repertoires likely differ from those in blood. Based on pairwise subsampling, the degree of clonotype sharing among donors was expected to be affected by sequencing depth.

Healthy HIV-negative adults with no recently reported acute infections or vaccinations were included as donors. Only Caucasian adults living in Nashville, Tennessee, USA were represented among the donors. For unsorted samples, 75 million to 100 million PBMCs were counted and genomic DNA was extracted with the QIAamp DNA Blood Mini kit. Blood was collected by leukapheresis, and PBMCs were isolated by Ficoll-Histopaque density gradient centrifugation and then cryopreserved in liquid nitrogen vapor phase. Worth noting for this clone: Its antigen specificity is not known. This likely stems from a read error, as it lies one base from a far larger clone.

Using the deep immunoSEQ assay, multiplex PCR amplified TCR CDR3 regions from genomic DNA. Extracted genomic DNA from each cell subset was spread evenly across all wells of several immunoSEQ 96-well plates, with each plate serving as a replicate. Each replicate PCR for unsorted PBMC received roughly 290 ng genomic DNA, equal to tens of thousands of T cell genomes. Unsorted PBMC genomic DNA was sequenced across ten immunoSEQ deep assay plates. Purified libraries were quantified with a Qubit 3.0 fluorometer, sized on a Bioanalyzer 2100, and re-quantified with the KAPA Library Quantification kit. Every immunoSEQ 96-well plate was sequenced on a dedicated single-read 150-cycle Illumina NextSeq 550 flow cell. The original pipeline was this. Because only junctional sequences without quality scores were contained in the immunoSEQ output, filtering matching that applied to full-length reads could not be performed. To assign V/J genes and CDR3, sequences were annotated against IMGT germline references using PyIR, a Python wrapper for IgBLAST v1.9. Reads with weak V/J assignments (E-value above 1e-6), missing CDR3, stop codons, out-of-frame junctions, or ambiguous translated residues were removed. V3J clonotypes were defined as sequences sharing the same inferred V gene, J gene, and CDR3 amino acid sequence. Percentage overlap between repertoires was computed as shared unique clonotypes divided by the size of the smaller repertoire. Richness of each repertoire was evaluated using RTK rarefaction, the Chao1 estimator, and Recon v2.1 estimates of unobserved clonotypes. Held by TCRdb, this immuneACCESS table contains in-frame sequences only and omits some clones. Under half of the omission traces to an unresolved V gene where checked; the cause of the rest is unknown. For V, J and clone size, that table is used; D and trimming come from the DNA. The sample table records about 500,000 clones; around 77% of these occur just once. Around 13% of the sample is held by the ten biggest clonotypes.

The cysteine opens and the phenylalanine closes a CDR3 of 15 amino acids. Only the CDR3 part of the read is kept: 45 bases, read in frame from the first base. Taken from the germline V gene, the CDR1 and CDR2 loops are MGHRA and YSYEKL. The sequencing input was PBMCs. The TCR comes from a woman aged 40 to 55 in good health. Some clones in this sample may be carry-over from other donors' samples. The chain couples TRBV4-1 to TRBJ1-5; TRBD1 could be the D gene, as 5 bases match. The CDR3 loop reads CASSQGQLSSQPQHF. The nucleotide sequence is TGCGCCAGCAGCCAAGGACAGCTTAGCAGTCAGCCCCAGCATTTT.